This T cell receptor beta chain appears in the sequencing data of a study of cytomegalovirus exposure and HLA in healthy donors. Study background: It was reported in a later analysis that the 90 to 150 validation repertoires used the same platform as the roughly 700 first-cohort repertoires. Study outcomes and limitations: Overall, roughly 150 TCR beta chains were annotated as cytomegalovirus-associated.

As concerns this clone: Its antigen is currently unknown.

This CDR3 is 14 amino acids long. Germline V gene lookup returns CDR1 LNHDA and CDR2 SQIVND (reference sequence). V gave up 6 bases and J gave up 0 bases, with 11 bases separating them. Among the roughly 120 subjects of the validation cohort, separate from the 666-subject first cohort, were the donors. Method: immunoSEQ multiplex PCR; TCRdb's copy keeps in-frame clones and lacks some. The sample lists around 300,000 clones; 65% to 90% were seen once. Sequenced material: PBMCs. The V and J genes are TRBV19 and TRBJ1-2; D remains ambiguous. The source of this sequence is a woman younger than 35 in good health and CMV-seronegative. The DNA for the CDR3 is TGTGCCAGTAGGTCAGGTGAACCTAACTATGGCTACACCTTC. Its translation is CASRSGEPNYGYTF.